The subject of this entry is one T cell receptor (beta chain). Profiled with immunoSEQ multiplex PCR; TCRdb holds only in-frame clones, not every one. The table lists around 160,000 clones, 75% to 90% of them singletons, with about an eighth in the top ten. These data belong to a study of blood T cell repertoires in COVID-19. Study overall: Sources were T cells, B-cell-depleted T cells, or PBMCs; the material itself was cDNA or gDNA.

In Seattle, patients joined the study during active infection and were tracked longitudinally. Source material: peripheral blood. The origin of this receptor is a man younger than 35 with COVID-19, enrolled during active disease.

CDR3 nucleotides: TGTGCCAGCAGCCTAAGCGTCTCCTACGAGCAGTACTTC. Encoded protein: CASSLSVSYEQYF. V gene TRBV7-8 combines with J gene TRBJ2-7, with no clear D. This CDR3 comprises 13 residues. CDR1 is SGHVS, CDR2 FQNEAQ, per germline. V shed 5 bases and J shed 0 bases, with 8 bases lying between them.